This entry describes one T cell receptor beta chain. Antigen: not known. The data stem from a study of human T cells and chemical hapten exposure. General study points: With alopecia, donors may have immune responses unlike healthy people's.

The V gene lost 4 bases and the J gene lost 8 bases, with 14 bases spanning the gap. The CDR3 extends over 13 amino acids. CDR1 is MNHNY, CDR2 SVGAGI, per germline (reference sequence). Unique molecular identifiers were linked by the library to individual cDNA molecules. TCRdb itself ran the RACE reads through MiXCR, one entry per CDR3 protein. The sample has about 42,000 distinct CDR3 sequences; 9.5% to 10% are singletons. Sample time point: patch test 2, 6 weeks after DPC sensitization. The treatment denotes: therapeutic diphenylcyclopropenone sensitization with weekly scalp DPC. Sequencing started from total RNA isolated from unfractionated whole blood.

The chain has TRBV6-6 and TRBJ1-2; tentatively, D is TRBD1 (5 bases). This sequence originates from a woman aged 30 to 39 with alopecia areata. Some clones in this sample may be carry-over from other donors' samples. The sample consisted of whole blood, taken in connection with sensitization to the hapten diphenylcyclopropenone (DPC). CDR3 region: CASSLGGMEGYTF. In DNA form, the CDR3 reads TGTGCCAGCAGTTTGGGGGGAATGGAGGGCTACACCTTC.